This T cell receptor beta chain is drawn from a study of blood T cell repertoires in COVID-19 (TCRdb year 2020). Regarding the complete study: Collaborator samples came from the United States, Italy and Spain and covered acute and convalescent phases of COVID-19. The material from the prospective study consisted of cDNA or gDNA derived from T cells, B-cell-depleted T cells, or PBMCs. The dataset comprised deeply sampled blood TCRbeta repertoires from subjects exposed to, actively infected with, or recovered from COVID-19. The repertoires were made available in a free public database intended to serve as a resource for research on the immune response to SARS-CoV-2. Samples were obtained from the ongoing ImmuneRACE study (first 160 participants) and from about 1,300 subjects provided by 6 global collaborators. A de-identified subject ID, COVID-19 status, age in years and sex were almost always included in the sample metadata. Where available, HLA class I and class II types were taken from metadata supplied by the sample provider and were not determined by assay-based typing.

The cysteine opens and the phenylalanine closes a CDR3 of 16 amino acids. Of all the DNA, just the CDR3 is kept, 48 bases in frame from base 1. Trimming takes 3 bases off V and 5 bases off J; junction bases not matched to a gene: 7. The CDR1 and CDR2 encoded by the germline V gene are SGDLS and YYNGEE. On this clone: It lacks a known antigen. No much larger clone is present one base from it, and per-base qualities are unavailable.

The immunoSEQ Assay, a bias-controlled multiplex PCR, was used to amplify TCRbeta CDR3 regions from genomic DNA. Regarding the original processing steps: Nucleated cell counts per sample were estimated from amplification of reference gene primers within the assay. Sequence reads were collapsed and filtered to measure the absolute abundance of every unique TCRbeta CDR3 rearrangement. For each sample, productive Simpson clonality was calculated by taking the square root of Simpson's diversity index across productive rearrangements. The immuneACCESS repertoire file appears here via TCRdb, limited to in-frame rearrangements. These files lack a portion of the clones; in checked studies, under half of the deficit traces to unresolved V genes, and the cause of the others is not known. Clonal size and the V and J genes are those of that table, whereas D and trimming came from the DNA. A total of just under 250,000 clones appear in this sample, roughly 91% of them only once. In total, the top ten clones hold around 4% of the sample.

Study-wide findings and limitations: Clinical and demographic metadata were provided uncurated, with the amount varying by source and participant.

Enrolling through a virtual design, the prospective study's participants ranged in age from roughly 18 to 89 years and lived across about two dozen United States geographic areas. To assign participants to cohorts, the prospective study relied on clinical history that participants themselves reported in a screening survey and a study questionnaire. Recovered participants in ImmuneRACE Cohort 3 were defined as having two consecutive negative NP/OP PCR tests, clearance from a healthcare professional, or resolution of symptoms. In the prospective study, whole blood, serum and a nasopharyngeal or oropharyngeal swab were collected from each participant by mobile phlebotomists. Over a roughly 2-month period, participants in the prospective study had the option of providing additional blood draws and questionnaires. Before DNA extraction, prospective study blood samples were shipped either frozen or at room temperature.

This receptor was obtained from a woman between 25 and 40 years old who had recovered from COVID-19. This chain joins TRBV9 to TRBJ1-4, with 10 bases aligning to TRBD1. Sample: PBMCs or T cells enriched from blood (not recorded which). The CDR3 region: CASSARDRGVNEKLFF. At the DNA level, the sequence is TGTGCCAGCAGCGCCCGGGACAGGGGAGTGAATGAAAAACTGTTTTTT.